The source of this TCR beta chain is a study of T cell responses to AZD1222 COVID-19 vaccine. To note about this clone: Antigen specificity is unknown.

Profiled with immunoSEQ multiplex PCR; TCRdb holds only in-frame clones, not every one. The sample contains over 150,000 clones, about nine tenths of which appear only once. The CDR3 is 13 amino acids. The germline CDR1 and CDR2 sequences are GTSNPN and SVGIG (reference sequence). V was shortened by 3 bases and J by 5 bases, with 11 bases between the two germline ends. General study findings and limits: Repertoire sampling was restricted to post-peak T cell response timepoints.

The clonotype was recovered from an adult who received the AZD1222 COVID-19 vaccine. The sample in question was peripheral blood, obtained 28 days after the second AZD1222 dose. This chain joins TRBV30 and TRBJ2-1, with a tentative D call TRBD1 (6 bases). The CDR3 DNA follows: TGTGCCTGGAGAGGACAGAATAACAATGAGCAGTTCTTC. Amino acids: CAWRGQNNNEQFF.